Detailed here is one TCR beta chain. The antigen remains unidentified. The data were taken from a study of graft-versus-host responses after intestinal transplantation. As for the study in general: The study gave all recipients anti-thymocyte globulin induction, then tacrolimus and steroids for approximately 3 years. Study-wide findings and caveats: HvG clone declines early post-transplant were associated with peak circulating GvH levels. Among recipient marrow samples, GvH clones were found; some appeared first in ileum or blood. Graft-donor T cell macrochimerism coincided with high graft-versus-host to host-versus-graft clonal ratios in allografts.

Clones were read by immunoSEQ multiplex PCR, and TCRdb kept only the in-frame ones, dropping some. The sample consists of 40,000 or so clones, more than 90% of them appearing once. The CDR3 loop spans 16 amino acids. V lost 1 base and J lost 2; bases outside the gene matches: 6. In germline, CDR1 is LNHDA, CDR2 SQIVND (reference sequence). This clonotype originated in a human donor who was the organ donor for an intestinal transplant. The chain recombines TRBV19 with TRBJ2-3, with 7 nucleotides matching TRBD2. The input for sequencing was unstimulated CD8+ T cells sorted from spleen or lymph node cells, taken before transplant. The CDR3 sequence: CASSIAAGVITDTQYF. The CDR3 DNA reads as TGTGCCAGTAGTATAGCCGCGGGGGTGATCACAGATACGCAGTATTTT.